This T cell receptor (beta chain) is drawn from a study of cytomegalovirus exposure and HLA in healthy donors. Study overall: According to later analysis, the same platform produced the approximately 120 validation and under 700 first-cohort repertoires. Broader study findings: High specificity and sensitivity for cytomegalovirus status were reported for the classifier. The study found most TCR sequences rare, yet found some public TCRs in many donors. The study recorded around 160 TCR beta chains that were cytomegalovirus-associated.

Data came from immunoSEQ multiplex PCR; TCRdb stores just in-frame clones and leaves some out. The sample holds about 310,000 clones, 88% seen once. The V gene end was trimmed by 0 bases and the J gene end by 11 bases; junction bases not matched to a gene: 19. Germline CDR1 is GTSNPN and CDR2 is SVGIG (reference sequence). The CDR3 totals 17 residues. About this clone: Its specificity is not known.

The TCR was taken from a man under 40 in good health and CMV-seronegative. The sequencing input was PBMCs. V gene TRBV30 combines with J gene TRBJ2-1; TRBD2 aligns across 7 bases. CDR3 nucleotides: TGTGCCTGGAGTGTCCCACCGGGGGGACTTCTCCCTGGGCAGCAGTTCTTC. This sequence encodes CAWSVPPGGLLPGQQFF.